These T cell receptor beta chains were read from a single sample in a study of shared clonotypes between healthy human individuals. Clones were read by immunoSEQ multiplex PCR, and TCRdb kept only the in-frame ones, dropping some. The data show roughly 2,300,000 clones, around 90% seen once. The material sequenced was naive CD4+ T cells from PBMCs. The receptors come from a man aged 18 to 30 in good health. Some clones in this sample may be carry-over from other donors' samples. Both conserved end residues are part of each CDR3. Fields, in order: J gene, clone size, V gene, D gene, CDR3 protein, CDR3 DNA. D genes are given only for firm matches. Some rows mark clone size as missing; the rest say once, few, many or name a class of expanded clone.

TRBJ1-5 NA TRBV28 TRBD1 CASSAGQGNQPQHF TGTGCCAGCAGTGCGGGACAGGGGAATCAGCCCCAGCATTTT
TRBJ1-1 NA TRBV7-3 NA CASSSISSGRTEAFF TGTGCCAGCAGCTCGATTTCGAGTGGAAGGACTGAAGCTTTCTTT
TRBJ2-7 once TRBV5-1 NA CASRVQGSSYEQYF TGCGCCAGCAGGGTCCAGGGCAGCTCCTACGAGCAGTACTTC
TRBJ2-5 NA TRBV6-4 TRBD2 CASSDLGLAALYQETQYF TGTGCCAGCAGTGACCTAGGACTAGCGGCTCTATATCAAGAGACCCAGTACTTC
TRBJ2-3 NA TRBV7-2 TRBD1 CASSLLQGGTDTQYF TGTGCCAGCAGCTTATTACAGGGGGGCACAGATACGCAGTATTTT
TRBJ1-1 NA TRBV5-4 TRBD1 CASSLVDRGGMNTEAFF TGTGCCAGCAGCTTGGTTGACAGGGGTGGTATGAACACTGAAGCTTTCTTT
TRBJ2-3 NA TRBV5-1 NA CASSVSAERKTDTQYF TGCGCCAGCAGTGTGTCGGCCGAGCGAAAGACAGATACGCAGTATTTT
TRBJ1-3 NA TRBV10-3 TRBD1 CAIQQGAGNTIYF TGTGCCATCCAGCAGGGGGCAGGAAACACCATATATTTT
TRBJ2-2 NA TRBV9 NA CASSVVTGTGELFF TGTGCCAGCAGCGTAGTCACCGGCACCGGGGAGCTGTTTTTT
TRBJ2-3 NA TRBV9 TRBD2 CASTPGLAASTDTQYF TGTGCCAGCACCCCCGGACTAGCGGCCAGCACAGATACGCAGTATTTT
TRBJ1-5 NA TRBV6-6 TRBD1 CAGRGQGNQPQHF TGTGCCGGACGGGGACAGGGGAATCAGCCCCAGCATTTT
TRBJ2-7 NA TRBV4-3 NA CASSHTGTTYEQYF TGCGCCAGCAGCCACACAGGTACCACCTACGAGCAGTACTTC
TRBJ1-4 NA TRBV7-9 NA CASSPRSQGLGEKLFF TGTGCCAGCAGCCCCAGGTCCCAGGGTCTAGGCGAAAAACTGTTTTTT
TRBJ1-1 NA TRBV11-2 NA CASSLSILGRAFF TGTGCCAGCAGCTTATCGATCCTGGGTAGGGCTTTCTTT
TRBJ2-5 NA TRBV11-1 NA CASSLWRGQNQETQYF TGTGCCAGCAGCTTATGGAGGGGGCAGAACCAAGAGACCCAGTACTTC
TRBJ2-2 NA TRBV10-1 NA CASSESGPTGELFF TGCGCCAGCAGTGAGTCTGGACCCACCGGGGAGCTGTTTTTT
TRBJ2-1 NA TRBV12-2 NA CASRLAGGPNEQFF TGTGCAAGTCGCTTAGCCGGGGGGCCGAATGAGCAGTTCTTC
TRBJ2-1 NA TRBV29-1 TRBD2 CSVPWTSGRPGPHEQFF TGCAGCGTCCCATGGACTAGCGGGAGGCCGGGACCCCATGAGCAGTTCTTC
TRBJ2-7 NA TRBV6-5 NA CASARDSYEQYF TGTGCCAGCGCCCGGGATTCCTACGAGCAGTACTTC
TRBJ2-7 NA TRBV19 NA CASMRESPPYEQYF TGTGCCAGTATGAGGGAGAGCCCCCCCTACGAGCAGTACTTC
TRBJ1-1 NA TRBV19 NA CASIPLGGAGNTEAFF TGTGCCAGTATCCCTCTCGGAGGGGCCGGGAACACTGAAGCTTTCTTT
TRBJ2-3 NA TRBV19 NA CASSIGTDTQYF TGTGCCAGTAGTATAGGGACAGATACGCAGTATTTT
TRBJ2-7 once TRBV11-3 TRBD1 CASRKHPGGEQYF TGTGCCAGCAGAAAGCATCCAGGGGGCGAGCAGTACTTC
TRBJ2-1 NA TRBV11-3 TRBD2 CASSSISGTVNEQFF TGTGCCAGCAGCTCAATAAGCGGGACTGTCAATGAGCAGTTCTTC
TRBJ2-1 NA TRBV29-1 NA CSVKAQTGESYNEQFF TGCAGCGTTAAGGCTCAAACGGGGGAGTCCTACAATGAGCAGTTCTTC
TRBJ2-2 NA TRBV11-3 NA CASEGVTGELFF TGTGCCAGCGAAGGGGTAACCGGGGAGCTGTTTTTT
TRBJ1-1 NA TRBV18 NA CASSPDLMNTEAFF TGTGCCAGCTCACCTGACCTAATGAACACTGAAGCTTTCTTT
TRBJ1-3 NA TRBV19 NA CASSMSSGNTIYF TGTGCCAGTAGTATGTCCTCTGGAAACACCATATATTTT
TRBJ2-1 once TRBV7-2 TRBD2 CASRRTSGAYNEQFF TGTGCCAGCAGACGAACTAGCGGGGCCTACAATGAGCAGTTCTTC
TRBJ2-1 NA TRBV4-2 TRBD2 CASRPTLASGSEWEQFF TGTGCCAGCAGACCCACTCTGGCTAGCGGGAGTGAGTGGGAGCAGTTCTTC
TRBJ2-3 NA TRBV5-4 TRBD2 CASSLVAGGVADTQYF TGTGCCAGCAGCTTGGTCGCGGGAGGGGTCGCAGATACGCAGTATTTT
TRBJ1-5 once TRBV11-3 NA CASSLEGVGGQPQHF TGTGCCAGCAGCTTAGAAGGGGTTGGAGGTCAGCCCCAGCATTTT
TRBJ2-1 NA TRBV18 TRBD2 CASSPLLLAGASYNEQFF TGTGCCAGCTCACCACTCCTACTAGCGGGAGCTTCCTACAATGAGCAGTTCTTC
TRBJ1-1 NA TRBV28 NA CASKIRVDTEAFF TGTGCCAGCAAAATAAGGGTCGACACTGAAGCTTTCTTT
TRBJ1-2 NA TRBV28 TRBD1 CASSPGQVLALNYGYTF TGTGCCAGCAGTCCCGGACAGGTTCTAGCCCTGAACTATGGCTACACCTTC
TRBJ2-4 NA TRBV5-4 NA CASSFFRIENHAAKNIQYF TGTGCCAGCAGCTTTTTCCGGATCGAAAATCATGCGGCCAAAAACATTCAGTACTTC
TRBJ2-7 NA TRBV12-5 TRBD2 CASGLVSLTSGGTYEQYF TGTGCTAGTGGTTTGGTAAGTCTGACTAGCGGGGGTACCTACGAGCAGTACTTC
TRBJ2-7 NA TRBV5-6 NA CASSLKGRASYEQYF TGTGCCAGCAGCTTGAAGGGCAGGGCTTCCTACGAGCAGTACTTC
TRBJ1-3 NA TRBV7-9 NA CASSEPGQNTIYF TGTGCCAGCAGCGAGCCAGGGCAAAACACCATATATTTT